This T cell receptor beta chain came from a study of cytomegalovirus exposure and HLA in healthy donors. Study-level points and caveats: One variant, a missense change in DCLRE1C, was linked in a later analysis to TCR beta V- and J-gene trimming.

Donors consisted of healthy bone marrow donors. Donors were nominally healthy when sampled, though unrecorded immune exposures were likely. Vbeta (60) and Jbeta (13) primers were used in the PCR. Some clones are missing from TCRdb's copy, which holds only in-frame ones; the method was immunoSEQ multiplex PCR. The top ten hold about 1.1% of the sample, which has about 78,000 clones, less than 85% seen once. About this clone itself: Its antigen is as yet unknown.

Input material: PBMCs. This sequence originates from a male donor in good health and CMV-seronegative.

DNA for the CDR3: TGTGCCAGCAGTTTAGGTGTTATGAGCTCCTACAATGAGCAGTTCTTC. This gives the protein CASSLGVMSSYNEQFF. The gene calls are TRBV28 and TRBJ2-1; D is unclear. The CDR3 runs to 16 residues. Trimming removed 2 bases from V and 0 bases from J, with 11 bases in between. Germline CDR1 is MDHEN and CDR2 is SYDVKM. The full variable domain, rest sourced from reference TRBV28 and TRBJ2-1, is DVKVTQSSRYLVKRTGEKVFLECVQDMDHENMFWYRQDPGLGLRLIYFSYDVKMKEKGDIPEGYSVSREKKERFSLILESASTNQTSMYLCASSLGVMSSYNEQFFGPGTRLTVL.